The clone carrying this T cell receptor beta chain occurred many times. Its antigen is unknown. TCR beta CDR3 amplification used RNA transcripts. Second-round multiplex PCR came after a first-round RT-PCR that employed HTBI primers. TCRdb reprocessed the multiplex PCR reads via MiXCR and lists one record per CDR3 protein. The data hold some 750,000 distinct CDR3 sequences, with roughly 40% observed a single time. CDR3 size: 13 residues. Germline V gene data show CDR1 as SNHLY and CDR2 as FYNNEI. V lost 8 bases to trimming and J lost 3 bases, with 13 bases between them. The record originates from a study of Graves' ophthalmopathy and Graves' hyperthyroidism. Study-wide points: With a specificity of around 76% and a sensitivity of about 71%, the model predicted ophthalmopathy progression. The 13-signature model separated ophthalmopathy from stable hyperthyroidism at around 88% sensitivity and around 81% specificity.

Orbital computed tomography, thyroid ultrasound, TRAb, serum thyroxine and clinical symptoms formed the basis of diagnosis. A volume of 8 to 10 ml of fresh peripheral blood supplied the PBMCs. Sequenced: peripheral blood. The source of this sequence is an adult man with Graves' ophthalmopathy. The rearrangement uses TRBV2 and TRBJ1-1; perhaps TRBD1 as D (5 bases). The CDR3 sequence is CASSREMDTEAFF. Here the CDR3 DNA reads TGTGCCAGCTCCAGGGAAATGGACACTGAAGCTTTCTTT.